This T cell receptor (beta chain) stems from a study of beta chain features in type 1 diabetes. On the study more broadly: Patients shared similar age, gender and cell yields with healthy donors. Summed over all samples, the examined sorted cells came to 95 million to 130 million. Regarding the study as a whole: VDJ junctions from patients with type 1 diabetes contained fewer insertions and more deletions. The study found moderately but significantly shorter TCRB CDR3s in all four CD4+ subsets of Type 1 diabetes patients.

V was cut by 5 bases and J by 2 bases, with 14 bases left in between. The germline gives CDR1 MNHNY, CDR2 SVGAGI (reference sequence). This CDR3 region has 15 residues. Cell sorting via CD45RO/CCR7/CD25/CD127/CD95/CD27 was performed to obtain CD4+ naive, central memory, regulatory and stem cell-like memory cells. This clone turned up a few times. The target antigen is unknown. Expressed TCRB transcripts were sequenced because the entire RNA isolate underwent reverse transcription. Data came from immunoSEQ multiplex PCR; TCRdb stores just in-frame clones and leaves some out. The sample includes 640,000 or so clones, around an eighth of them seen just once.

The sequenced material came from naive CD4+ T cells from blood. The clonotype comes from a man in his late teens or twenties with type 1 diabetes. The chain has TRBV6-6 and TRBJ2-3; D remains ambiguous. Written as DNA, the CDR3 is TGTGCCAGCAGTACCCGAGTGGCGGTCACAGATACGCAGTATTTT. It codes for CASSTRVAVTDTQYF.